The TCR beta chain described here comes from a study of T cell clones after liver transplantation. Findings and caveats of the study: The donor-reactive repertoire was only partly measurable in two subjects, lacking donor cells. Small, mixed patient groups and varying post-transplant times limit these conclusions.

Only in-frame clones appear in the TCRdb table, and some are missing; sequencing was by immunoSEQ multiplex PCR. Here the sample spans tens of thousands of clones, approximately 84% being singletons. The CDR3 totals 15 residues. From germline, CDR1 is MNHEY and CDR2 SVGAGI. Deletions cut 5 bases from V and 1 base from J, with 14 bases between. Note on this clone: Antigen unknown.

The origin of this receptor is a human donor who received a liver transplant. Sequenced here: CD4+ T cells from blood, sampled before liver transplant. This rearrangement joins TRBV6-5 to TRBJ1-1; perhaps TRBD1 as D (5 bases). CDR3 nucleotides: TGTGCCAGCAGTCTAGAGGGGCGGCGGAACACTGAAGCTTTCTTT. Translating it yields CASSLEGRRNTEAFF.